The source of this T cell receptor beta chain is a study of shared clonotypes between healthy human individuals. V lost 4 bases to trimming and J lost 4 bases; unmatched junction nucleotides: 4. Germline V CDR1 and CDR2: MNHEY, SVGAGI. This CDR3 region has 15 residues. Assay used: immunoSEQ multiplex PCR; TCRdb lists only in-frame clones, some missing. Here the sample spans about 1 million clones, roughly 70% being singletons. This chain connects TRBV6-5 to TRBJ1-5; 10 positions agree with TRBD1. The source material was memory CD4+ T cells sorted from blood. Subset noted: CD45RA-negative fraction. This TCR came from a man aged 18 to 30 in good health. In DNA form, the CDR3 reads TGTGCCAGCAGTTCGACAGGGGGCCTAAATCAGCCCCAGCATTTT. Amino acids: CASSSTGGLNQPQHF.